The entry that follows covers one T cell receptor (beta chain) sequence. Its specificity is unknown. Germline V gene lookup returns CDR1 SGHDT and CDR2 YYEEEE. This CDR3 contains 17 residues. With 4 bases clipped from V and 0 bases from J, the junction kept 11 bases outside the gene matches. Each sample's TCRbeta library yielded on average about 41,000 productive templates. Clones were read by immunoSEQ multiplex PCR, and TCRdb kept only the in-frame ones, dropping some. The sample lists 3,500 to 5,000 clones, 82% seen once, with about 87% in the top ten. The data belong to a study of STAT3 mutations in large granular lymphocyte leukemia. General observations from the study: In T-cell large granular lymphocyte leukemia, about half of patients showed multiple immunodominant subclonotypes.

The chain combines TRBV5-6 with TRBJ2-5, with TRBD1 matching over 8 bases. Sequenced input: peripheral blood mononuclear cells. The sequence came from a boy between 10 and 17 years old with T-cell large granular lymphocyte leukemia. Some clones in this sample may be carry-over from other donors' samples. The CDR3 loop reads CASSPPQGELYQETQYF. CDR3 in DNA: TGTGCCAGCAGCCCACCACAGGGGGAGTTATACCAAGAGACCCAGTACTTC. The variable domain in full, with the rest retrieved from reference TRBV5-6 and TRBJ2-5, is DAGVTQSPTHLIKTRGQQVTLRCSPKSGHDTVSWYQQALGQGPQFIFQYYEEEERQRGNFPDRFSGHQFPNYSSELNVNALLLGDSALYLCASSPPQGELYQETQYFGPGTRLLVL.